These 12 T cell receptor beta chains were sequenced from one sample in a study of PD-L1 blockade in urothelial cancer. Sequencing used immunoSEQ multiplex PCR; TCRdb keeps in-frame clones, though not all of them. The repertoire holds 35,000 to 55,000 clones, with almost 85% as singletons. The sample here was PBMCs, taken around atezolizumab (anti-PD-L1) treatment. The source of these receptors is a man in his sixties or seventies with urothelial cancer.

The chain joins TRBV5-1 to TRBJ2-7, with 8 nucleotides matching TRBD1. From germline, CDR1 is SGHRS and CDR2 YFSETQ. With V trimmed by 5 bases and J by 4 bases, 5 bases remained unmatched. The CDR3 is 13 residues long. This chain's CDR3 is CASRRQGAYEQYF. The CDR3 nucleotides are TGCGCCAGCAGAAGGCAGGGGGCTTACGAGCAGTACTTC.

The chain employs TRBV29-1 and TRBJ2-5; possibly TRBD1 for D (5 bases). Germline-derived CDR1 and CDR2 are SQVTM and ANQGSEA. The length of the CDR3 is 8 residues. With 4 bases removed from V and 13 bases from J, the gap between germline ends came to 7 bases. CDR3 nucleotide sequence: TGCAGCGTTGGGGGCGGGTACTTC. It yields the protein CSVGGGYF.

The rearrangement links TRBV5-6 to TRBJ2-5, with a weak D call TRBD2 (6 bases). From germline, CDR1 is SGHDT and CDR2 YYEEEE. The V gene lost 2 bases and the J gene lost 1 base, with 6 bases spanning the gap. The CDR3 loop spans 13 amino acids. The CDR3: CASSFGGQETQYF. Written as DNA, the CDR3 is TGTGCCAGCAGCTTCGGGGGCCAAGAGACCCAGTACTTC.

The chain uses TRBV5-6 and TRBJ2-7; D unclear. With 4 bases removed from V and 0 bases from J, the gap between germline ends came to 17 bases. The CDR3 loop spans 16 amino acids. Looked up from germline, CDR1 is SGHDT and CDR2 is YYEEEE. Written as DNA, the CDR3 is TGTGCCAGCAGCCCGCTTCGTCCGAGGAGCTCCTACGAGCAGTACTTC. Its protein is CASSPLRPRSSYEQYF.

The CDR3 DNA reads as TGTGCCAGCAGCCGTAGCGGGATCGGCACAGATACGCAGTATTTT. Its translation: CASSRSGIGTDTQYF. V is TRBV7-6 and J is TRBJ2-3, with TRBD2 identical over 8 bases. Germline lookup yields CDR1 SGHVS and CDR2 FNYEAQ. V shed 5 bases and J 1 base; nucleotides not matched to a gene: 5. CDR3 length: 15 residues.

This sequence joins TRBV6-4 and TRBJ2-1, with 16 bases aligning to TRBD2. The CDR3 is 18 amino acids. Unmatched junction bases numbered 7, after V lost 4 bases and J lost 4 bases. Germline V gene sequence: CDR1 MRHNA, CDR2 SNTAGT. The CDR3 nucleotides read TGTGCCAGCAGTGCCGGTCCGGGACTAGCGGGAGGGTACAATGAGCAGTTCTTC. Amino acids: CASSAGPGLAGGYNEQFF.

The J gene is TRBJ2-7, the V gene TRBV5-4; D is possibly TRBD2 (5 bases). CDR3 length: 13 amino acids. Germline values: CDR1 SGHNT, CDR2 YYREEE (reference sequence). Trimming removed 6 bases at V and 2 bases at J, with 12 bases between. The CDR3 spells CASTVPGAYEQYF. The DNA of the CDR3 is TGTGCCAGCACCGTTCCCGGGGCCTACGAGCAGTACTTC.

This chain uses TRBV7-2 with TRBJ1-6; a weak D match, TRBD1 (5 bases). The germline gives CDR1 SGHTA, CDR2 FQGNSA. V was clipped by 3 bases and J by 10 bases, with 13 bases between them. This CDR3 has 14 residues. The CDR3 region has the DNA TGTGCCAGCAGCTTTCGTCAGGGTCAATCACCCCTCCACTTT. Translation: CASSFRQGQSPLHF.

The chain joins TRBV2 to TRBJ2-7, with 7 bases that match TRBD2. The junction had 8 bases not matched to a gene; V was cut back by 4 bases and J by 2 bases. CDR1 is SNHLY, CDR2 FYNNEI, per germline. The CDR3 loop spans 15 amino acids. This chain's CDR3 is CASSGVGGSAYEQYF. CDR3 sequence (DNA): TGTGCCAGCAGTGGTGTGGGAGGGAGTGCCTACGAGCAGTACTTC.

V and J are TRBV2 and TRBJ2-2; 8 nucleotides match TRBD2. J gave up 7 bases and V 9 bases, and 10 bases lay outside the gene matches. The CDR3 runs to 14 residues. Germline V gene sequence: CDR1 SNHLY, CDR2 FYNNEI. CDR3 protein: CASALAVGDGELFF. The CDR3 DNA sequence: TGTGCCAGTGCACTAGCGGTTGGGGACGGGGAGCTGTTTTTT.

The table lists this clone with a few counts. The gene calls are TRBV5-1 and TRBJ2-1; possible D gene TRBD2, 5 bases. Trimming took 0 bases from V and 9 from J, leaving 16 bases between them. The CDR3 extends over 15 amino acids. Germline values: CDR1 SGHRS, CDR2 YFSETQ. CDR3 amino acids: CASSLEGRRLGEQFF. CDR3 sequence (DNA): TGCGCCAGCAGCTTGGAGGGCCGGAGGCTTGGTGAGCAGTTCTTC.

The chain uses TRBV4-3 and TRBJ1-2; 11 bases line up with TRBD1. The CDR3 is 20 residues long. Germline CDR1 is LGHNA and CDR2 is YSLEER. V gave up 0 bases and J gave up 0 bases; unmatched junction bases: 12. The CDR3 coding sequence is TGCGCCAGCAGCCAAGATGTCAGGACAGGGGGCCCTATCGCTAACTATGGCTACACCTTC. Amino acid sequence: CASSQDVRTGGPIANYGYTF.